What follows are 32 T cell receptor beta chains derived from one specimen sequenced in a study of T cells in lung cancer brain metastases. Some clones are missing from TCRdb's copy, which holds only in-frame ones; the method was immunoSEQ multiplex PCR. The sample records roughly 5,100 clones, about 80% being singletons. The specimen was tumor tissue from a brain metastasis. The receptors originated from a man aged 45-60 years with non-small cell lung cancer that had spread to the brain.

The rearrangement uses TRBV7-9 and TRBJ1-1; TRBD1 aligns across 7 bases. V shed 3 bases and J 6 bases; nucleotides not matched to a gene: 7. CDR1 is SEHNR and CDR2 is FQNEAQ in the germline V gene (reference sequence). The CDR3 covers 14 residues. The CDR3 DNA reads as TGTGCCAGCAGCTTCTCACAGGGGACGGCTGAAGCTTTCTTT. Its protein is CASSFSQGTAEAFF.

CDR3 DNA: TGTGCCAGTAGTATAGTTTCCACAGTTAGCACAGATACGCAGTATTTT. Encoded protein: CASSIVSTVSTDTQYF. The chain couples TRBV19 to TRBJ2-3; D gene ambiguous. In germline, CDR1 is LNHDA, CDR2 SQIVND (reference sequence). The CDR3 is 16 amino acids. Trimming took off 1 base at V and 0 bases at J, with 11 bases between the two ends.

This rearrangement joins TRBV7-2 to TRBJ1-5; TRBD1 is a possible D gene (5 bases). Germline V gene sequence: CDR1 SGHTA, CDR2 FQGNSA. V lost 0 bases to trimming and J lost 1 base, with 10 bases between them. The CDR3 runs to 16 residues. CDR3 in amino acids: CASSLATGLSNQPQHF. DNA for the CDR3: TGTGCCAGCAGCTTAGCTACAGGTTTGAGCAATCAGCCCCAGCATTTT.

The gene calls are TRBV7-2 and TRBJ1-2; D remains unclear. The V end was cut by 1 base, the J end by 4 bases, with 10 bases between. The CDR3 sequence is 14 residues long. Germline V lookup: CDR1 SGHTA, CDR2 FQGNSA. CDR3 in DNA: TGTGCCAGCAGCTTAGTGGCAGAAGCCTATGGCTACACCTTC. Its translation is CASSLVAEAYGYTF.

This clone was found once. The V call is TRBV18, the J call TRBJ1-1, with D possibly TRBD1 on 5 matching bases. Deletions cut 4 bases from V and 3 bases from J, with 9 bases between. The CDR3 sequence is 13 residues long. Germline V gene lookup returns CDR1 KGHSH and CDR2 LQKENI. The CDR3 nucleotides are TGTGCCAGCTCACTCAGGGATGACACTGAAGCTTTCTTT. Protein sequence: CASSLRDDTEAFF.

The chain couples TRBV4-2 to TRBJ2-5; a possible D gene is TRBD2 (7 bases). Germline assignment: CDR1 LGHNA and CDR2 YNFKEQ. The CDR3 contains 14 residues. V dropped 4 bases and J dropped 5 bases, with 14 bases sitting between them. CDR3 sequence: CASSLGGAGETQYF. The CDR3 nucleotides read TGTGCCAGCAGCCTTGGGGGGGCTGGGGAGACCCAGTACTTC.

The chain links TRBV10-3 to TRBJ2-2, with 8 bases fitting TRBD2. This CDR3 has 14 amino acids. V trimming: 6 bases; J trimming: 8 bases; junction bases outside the gene matches: 8. Germline values: CDR1 ENHRY, CDR2 SYGVKD. This CDR3 is CAIRGTIAGGELFF. The CDR3 DNA follows: TGTGCCATCAGAGGCACGATAGCGGGAGGGGAGCTGTTTTTT.

Regarding this clone: One end of the junction is discordant with germline, which a read error may explain. This chain joins TRBV5-1 and TRBJ1-6, with D tentatively TRBD1 (6 bases). The CDR3 is 15 amino acids. Looked up from germline, CDR1 is SGHRS and CDR2 is YFSETQ. The CDR3 DNA reads as TGCGCTAGCAGACCAGGGGAGACTTATAATTCACCCCTCCACTTT. This sequence encodes CASRPGETYNSPLHF.

The CDR3 sequence is CASSLGGRIPYEQYF. CDR3 DNA sequence: TGTGCCAGCAGCTTGGGGGGCAGAATTCCCTACGAGCAGTACTTC. The chain recombines TRBV5-6 with TRBJ2-7; TRBD1 is a possible D gene (5 bases). CDR3 length: 15 amino acids. V gave up 0 bases and J gave up 2 bases, with 12 bases separating them. The germline gives CDR1 SGHDT, CDR2 YYEEEE.

A few counts support this clone. The rearrangement joins TRBV2 to TRBJ1-2; D is unclear. Germline assignment: CDR1 SNHLY and CDR2 FYNNEI. CDR3 length: 12 residues. V shed 7 bases and J shed 4 bases, with 10 bases lying between them. The CDR3 DNA reads TGTGCCAGCATCGGGGAGGGCTATGGCTACACCTTC. Its protein product is CASIGEGYGYTF. The variable domain in full, with the rest retrieved from reference TRBV2 and TRBJ1-2, is EPEVTQTPSHQVTQMGQEVILRCVPISNHLYFYWYRQILGQKVEFLVSFYNNEISEKSEIFDDQFSVERPDGSNFTLKIRSTKLEDSAMYFCASIGEGYGYTFGSGTRLTVV.

This clone appeared once. The genes are TRBV7-3 and TRBJ2-1, with a tentative D call TRBD1 (5 bases). V was trimmed by 5 bases and J by 1 base, leaving 15 bases between them. Germline V gene data show CDR1 as SGHTA and CDR2 as FQGTGA. The CDR3 has 16 residues. The CDR3, as DNA: TGTGCCAGCAGCCTTATCGACAGCCGATCCTACAATGAGCAGTTCTTC. Its protein is CASSLIDSRSYNEQFF.

This clone was counted a few times. The V and J genes are TRBV19 and TRBJ2-1; 9 bases line up with TRBD2. Germline loops: CDR1 LNHDA, CDR2 SQIVND (reference sequence). The CDR3 totals 15 residues. The ends lost 9 bases at V and 4 bases at J; junction bases unmatched: 10. The CDR3 is CASTKTSGQYNEQFF. The CDR3 DNA reads TGTGCCAGCACAAAGACTAGCGGACAATACAATGAGCAGTTCTTC.

The chain has TRBV4-3 and TRBJ1-1; 7 bases align to TRBD1. Germline V CDR1 and CDR2: LGHNA, YSLEER. The J segment lost 8 bases and the V segment lost 1 base, leaving 22 bases of the junction unmatched. The CDR3 is 19 amino acids. CDR3 protein: CASSQGHFTRGSSRWEAFF. As DNA, the CDR3 is TGCGCCAGCAGCCAAGGTCACTTCACCAGGGGGAGTAGCAGATGGGAAGCTTTCTTT.

Turning to this clone: Other DNA sequences within the sample encode an identical CDR3. The chain has TRBV5-1 and TRBJ2-3; TRBD2 aligns across 9 bases. This CDR3 is built from 18 residues. The junction had 10 bases not matched to a gene; V was cut back by 1 base and J by 1 base. Per germline, CDR1 SGHRS and CDR2 YFSETQ. The CDR3 protein is CASSLTSGSTSRTDTQYF. CDR3 DNA sequence: TGCGCCAGCAGCTTGACTAGCGGGTCTACTTCCCGCACAGATACGCAGTATTTT.

A note on this clone: One end of the junction fails to match germline, which may point to a read error. The chain couples TRBV12-5 to TRBJ2-3, with 9 nucleotides matching TRBD2. Germline V lookup: CDR1 LGHNT, CDR2 FRNRAP. CDR3 size: 14 residues. CDR3 protein: CASDLAETSGTQYF. In DNA, the CDR3 is TGTGCTAGTGATTTGGCAGAGACTAGCGGTACGCAGTATTTT.

This chain joins TRBV27 and TRBJ1-6; 9 bases are shared with TRBD1. Germline CDR1 is MNHEY and CDR2 is SMNVEV (reference sequence). The CDR3 has 16 residues. V shed 0 bases, J shed 9 bases, and the junction held 6 bases outside the gene matches. The CDR3 DNA reads as TGTGCCAGCAGTTTATCACCGGACAGGGGAGGTTCACCCCTCCACTTT. Translating gives CASSLSPDRGGSPLHF.

The genes are TRBV7-2 and TRBJ2-5; D gene unclear. Trimming took off 2 bases at V and 2 bases at J, with 9 bases between the two ends. Germline values: CDR1 SGHTA, CDR2 FQGNSA. CDR3 length equals 14 residues. This CDR3 is CASSLQASQETQYF. The CDR3 region has the DNA TGTGCCAGCAGCTTACAGGCATCTCAAGAGACCCAGTACTTC.

This chain links TRBV6-1 with TRBJ2-7; D may be TRBD1 (5 bases). The CDR3 runs 14 residues. The ends were cut back, 2 bases at V and 6 bases at J, with 14 bases in the middle. From germline, CDR1 is MNHNS and CDR2 SASEGT. Here the CDR3 reads CASSEQTRRGEQYF. The CDR3 DNA reads TGTGCCAGCAGTGAACAGACAAGAAGGGGCGAGCAGTACTTC.

To note about this clone: Different DNA sequences within this sample yield the same CDR3. The chain combines TRBV4-3 with TRBJ2-1; TRBD2 aligns across 12 bases. Germline-derived CDR1 and CDR2 are LGHNA and YSLEER. With 0 bases clipped from V and 7 bases from J, the junction kept 7 bases outside the gene matches. The CDR3 is 17 amino acids. As DNA, the CDR3 is TGCGCCAGCAGCCAAGATTCCCTAGCGGGAGGGCATAATGAGCAGTTCTTC. The encoded protein is CASSQDSLAGGHNEQFF.

This clone was seen just once. This chain joins TRBV4-3 and TRBJ1-1; no reliable D call. V was cut by 4 bases and J by 4 bases, with 16 bases left in between. CDR3 length: 15 amino acids. Per germline, CDR1 LGHNA and CDR2 YSLEER. The CDR3 loop is CASSPHRLGGTEAFF. The DNA of the CDR3 is TGCGCCAGCAGCCCCCACCGACTGGGCGGCACTGAAGCTTTCTTT.

The chain uses TRBV18 and TRBJ2-1; weak D call: TRBD1 (6 bases). The V gene lost 6 bases and the J gene lost 6 bases, with 18 bases spanning the gap. Germline V CDR1 and CDR2: KGHSH, LQKENI. The length of the CDR3 is 15 residues. In DNA, the CDR3 is TGTGCCAGCTCCAAAGGAACAGGGCTTTTCAATGAGCAGTTCTTC. It specifies CASSKGTGLFNEQFF.

This chain links TRBV27 with TRBJ1-2; tentative D call: TRBD1 (5 bases). This CDR3 contains 13 residues. Germline V gene lookup returns CDR1 MNHEY and CDR2 SMNVEV (reference sequence). V was pared by 7 bases and J by 4 bases, with 13 bases between. This CDR3 reads CASKSGPGYGYTF. CDR3 DNA sequence: TGTGCCAGCAAGTCGGGGCCGGGCTATGGCTACACCTTC.

V and J are TRBV7-9 and TRBJ2-7; D is perhaps TRBD1 (6 bases). Per the germline V gene, CDR1 is SEHNR and CDR2 is FQNEAQ (reference sequence). The V end lost 5 bases, the J end lost 2 bases, and 25 bases lay between the germline ends. The CDR3 runs to 18 residues. DNA for the CDR3: TGTGCCAGCAGCCCAGAAGTAAACCGGCAGGGGTCCCCCTACGAGCAGTACTTC. It yields the protein CASSPEVNRQGSPYEQYF.

This chain connects TRBV5-1 to TRBJ2-5; no clear D. V was pared by 8 bases and J by 2 bases, with 19 bases between. CDR3 size: 15 residues. Looked up from germline, CDR1 is SGHRS and CDR2 is YFSETQ. The CDR3, as DNA: TGCGCCAGTACCGTTGGGTTAATGAGGCAAGAGACCCAGTACTTC. Amino acid sequence: CASTVGLMRQETQYF. Together with reference TRBV5-1 and TRBJ2-5, the CDR3 gives the full variable domain: KAGVTQTPRYLIKTRGQQVTLSCSPISGHRSVSWYQQTPGQGLQFLFEYFSETQRNKGNFPGRFSGRQFSNSRSEMNVSTLELGDSALYLCASTVGLMRQETQYFGPGTRLLVL.

In this sample, this clone turned up once. The V and J genes are TRBV5-1 and TRBJ2-3; 9 nucleotides align to TRBD1. Trimming removed 5 bases from V and 3 bases from J; junction bases left unmatched: 7. The CDR3 is 15 residues long. Germline CDR1 is SGHRS and CDR2 is YFSETQ. The CDR3 DNA follows: TGCGCCAGCAGGATTGACAGGGGGGGGACAGATACGCAGTATTTT. Protein sequence: CASRIDRGGTDTQYF. Full variable domain (rest looked up from reference TRBV5-1 and TRBJ2-3): KAGVTQTPRYLIKTRGQQVTLSCSPISGHRSVSWYQQTPGQGLQFLFEYFSETQRNKGNFPGRFSGRQFSNSRSEMNVSTLELGDSALYLCASRIDRGGTDTQYFGPGTRLTVL.

As DNA, the CDR3 is TGTGCCTGGAGCCTCGGCTCGGGGAATCAGCCCCAGCATTTT. Protein: CAWSLGSGNQPQHF. The rearrangement links TRBV30 to TRBJ1-5; no clear D. CDR1 is GTSNPN and CDR2 is SVGIG in the germline V gene (reference sequence). V was pared by 3 bases and J by 4 bases, with 13 bases between. The CDR3 totals 14 residues.

J is TRBJ1-1 and V is TRBV5-8, with no clear D. The V gene's germline CDR1 is SGHTS and CDR2 YDEGEE. CDR3 size: 15 residues. The V gene lost 4 bases and the J gene lost 11 bases, with 24 bases spanning the gap. CDR3 sequence (DNA): TGTGCCAGCAGCCTATTCCCCCTAACTGGTCGGGGTGCTTTCTTT. It codes for CASSLFPLTGRGAFF.

The chain links TRBV7-9 to TRBJ1-5; TRBD1 agrees at 7 bases. The CDR3 is 14 amino acids. Unmatched junction bases numbered 5, after V lost 5 bases and J lost 4 bases. The germline V gene encodes CDR1 SEHNR and CDR2 FQNEAQ (reference sequence). The CDR3 DNA is TGTGCCAGCAGCCCCGGGACAGCTAATCAGCCCCAGCATTTT. It specifies CASSPGTANQPQHF.

The chain has TRBV19 and TRBJ1-5, with D unclear. The CDR3 runs 15 residues. Germline assignment: CDR1 LNHDA and CDR2 SQIVND (reference sequence). This CDR3 is CTSSIGEYSNQPQHF. In nucleotides, the CDR3 is TGTACTAGTAGTATAGGCGAGTATAGCAATCAGCCCCAGCATTTT.

V usage is TRBV7-2 and J usage is TRBJ2-3; D unresolved. This CDR3 spans 10 amino acids. Per the germline V gene, CDR1 is SGHTA and CDR2 is FQGNSA. V lost 5 bases and J lost 5, with 2 bases in between. CDR3 amino acids: CASSLDTQYF. The CDR3 bases are TGTGCCAGCAGCCTAGATACGCAGTATTTT.

J is TRBJ2-7 and V is TRBV6-1; D gene unclear. Looked up from germline, CDR1 is MNHNS and CDR2 is SASEGT. The CDR3 has 12 amino acids. Trimming left V 2 bases short and J 3 bases short, with 5 bases between. The CDR3 region is CASSEQLYEQYF. The CDR3 DNA follows: TGTGCCAGCAGTGAACAGCTCTACGAGCAGTACTTC.

This sequence joins TRBV7-6 and TRBJ2-5; D uncertain. The CDR3 has 14 amino acids. Germline V gene sequence: CDR1 SGHVS, CDR2 FNYEAQ. V lost 3 bases and J 5 bases, leaving 13 bases between the germline ends. The CDR3 spells CASSLSLVRETQYF. The CDR3 nucleotides are TGTGCCAGCAGCTTGAGTTTGGTTCGGGAGACCCAGTACTTC.